This T cell receptor (beta chain) was sequenced in a study of blood T cells in healthy people across ages. Notes on the study in general: It was the long-lived donors that had more naive CD4+ cells and higher diversity than aged donors.

This clonotype showed up many times. The target antigen is unknown. Primers used in a second PCR of about 7 to 12 cycles were a sample-barcoded 5' primer and a J-beta primer mix. Each CDR3 protein is one row after TCRdb ran MiXCR on the 5' RACE reads. Among about a million distinct CDR3 sequences listed, 35% to 45% were seen once. The CDR3 runs to 13 residues. Trimming took off 3 bases at V and 0 bases at J, with 6 bases between the two ends. The germline CDR1 and CDR2 sequences are DFQATT and SNEGSKA (reference sequence). The chain recombines TRBV20-1 with TRBJ1-5; D gene unclear. This TCR came from a man in his late teens or twenties in good health. The sample consisted of blood. The CDR3 here is CSASPYSNQPQHF. The CDR3 nucleotides are TGCAGTGCTAGCCCTTATAGCAATCAGCCCCAGCATTTT.